Below, 10 T cell receptor beta chains from the same sample are listed, as sequenced in a study of blood T cell repertoires in COVID-19. Measured with immunoSEQ multiplex PCR; TCRdb has only the in-frame clones, and not every one. Altogether 400,000 to 550,000 clones are present, about 85% being singletons, with the ten largest covering almost 2%. The sequenced sample consisted of PBMCs or T cells enriched from blood (not recorded which). The receptor source for this set is a woman aged 18-35 years with acute COVID-19.

Note on this clone: At one boundary the junction diverges from the germline segment, which might be a read error. The chain recombines TRBV6-1 with TRBJ1-5; 7 bases are shared with TRBD1. Germline V gene lookup returns CDR1 MNHNS and CDR2 SASEGT. CDR3 size: 13 residues. The CDR3 reads CASGEGARQPQHF. The CDR3 DNA sequence: TGTGCCAGCGGTGAGGGGGCGCGACAGCCCCAGCATTTT.

The chain joins TRBV6-6 to TRBJ2-3; D gene uncertain. The CDR3 sequence is 15 residues long. Germline V gene data show CDR1 as MNHNY and CDR2 as SVGAGI (reference sequence). Trimming took 3 bases from V and 0 from J, leaving 10 bases between them. CDR3 sequence: CASSYMHSSTDTQYF. CDR3 DNA: TGTGCCAGCAGTTATATGCACTCTAGCACAGATACGCAGTATTTT.

This chain joins TRBV6-1 and TRBJ1-5; perhaps TRBD1 as D (5 bases). The V end lost 3 bases, the J end lost 5 bases, and 8 bases lay between the germline ends. This CDR3 spans 13 amino acids. Germline V gene lookup returns CDR1 MNHNS and CDR2 SASEGT. The CDR3 protein is CASSEAGHQPQHF. The CDR3 coding sequence is TGTGCCAGCAGTGAGGCAGGGCATCAGCCCCAGCATTTT.

V and J are TRBV6-5 and TRBJ1-2; D not certain. The CDR3 consists of 13 residues. Trimming took off 6 bases at V and 4 bases at J, with 12 bases between the two ends. Germline CDR1 and CDR2: MNHEY and SVGAGI. CDR3 region: CASSNSGLYGYTF. CDR3 coding DNA: TGTGCCAGCAGCAACAGTGGACTCTATGGCTACACCTTC.

The chain joins TRBV6-5 to TRBJ2-5; tentative D call: TRBD2 (6 bases). The germline CDR1 and CDR2 sequences are MNHEY and SVGAGI. CDR3 length: 15 residues. V was clipped by 5 bases and J by 2 bases, with 15 bases between them. CDR3: CASSRRDLAQETQYF. The CDR3 DNA reads TGTGCCAGCAGTCGGCGGGACTTAGCTCAAGAGACCCAGTACTTC.

The gene calls are TRBV9 and TRBJ1-3; maybe TRBD1 (6 bases). V was shortened by 3 bases and J by 4 bases, with 11 bases between the two germline ends. The CDR3 contains 14 residues. Looked up from germline, CDR1 is SGDLS and CDR2 is YYNGEE. CDR3 sequence (DNA): TGTGCCAGCAGCGGAACAGGGTCGGGAAACACCATATATTTT. It is translated as CASSGTGSGNTIYF.

The chain has TRBV28 and TRBJ1-4; a weak D match, TRBD1 (5 bases). CDR3 size: 18 residues. With 1 base removed from V and 5 bases from J, the gap between germline ends came to 20 bases. The germline V gene has CDR1 MDHEN and CDR2 SYDVKM. The DNA of the CDR3 is TGTGCCAGCAGTTTATTAGGTGTTTGGGGGACTTCAAATGAAAAACTGTTTTTT. As protein: CASSLLGVWGTSNEKLFF.

This chain links TRBV3-1 (or the pseudogene TRBV3-2) with TRBJ1-2, with D perhaps matching TRBD1 (5 bases). CDR3 size: 13 residues. Deletions cut 3 bases from V and 2 bases from J, with 7 bases between. The germline V gene encodes CDR1 LGHDT and CDR2 YNNKEL (reference sequence). The chain's CDR3 is CASSQNRNYGYTF. CDR3 nucleotides: TGTGCCAGCAGCCAGAACAGGAACTATGGCTACACCTTC.

The chain uses TRBV27 and TRBJ2-7, with D tentatively TRBD1 (6 bases). The germline V gene encodes CDR1 MNHEY and CDR2 SMNVEV (reference sequence). The CDR3 extends over 12 amino acids. The ends were cut back, 5 bases at V and 7 bases at J, with 12 bases in the middle. The CDR3 DNA follows: TGTGCCAGCAGTCAACAGGGCGGGGAGCAGTACTTC. Amino acids: CASSQQGGEQYF.

The chain couples TRBV3-1 (or the pseudogene TRBV3-2) to TRBJ1-6; 8 bases are shared with TRBD1. The J segment lost 4 bases and the V segment lost 4 bases, leaving 6 bases of the junction unmatched. The CDR3 is made up of 16 amino acids. The germline gives CDR1 LGHDT, CDR2 YNNKEL (reference sequence). In DNA, the CDR3 is TGTGCCAGCAGCCGGGGACAGGCGACTTATAATTCACCCCTCCACTTT. As protein: CASSRGQATYNSPLHF.